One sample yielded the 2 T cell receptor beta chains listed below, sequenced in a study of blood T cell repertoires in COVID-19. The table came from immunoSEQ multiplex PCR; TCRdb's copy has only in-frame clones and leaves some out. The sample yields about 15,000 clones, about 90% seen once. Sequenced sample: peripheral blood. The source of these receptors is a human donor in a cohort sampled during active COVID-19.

The CDR3 DNA follows: TGTGCCACCAGCAGAGAAAAACAGGGCCAAGAGACCCAGTACTTC. Translated: CATSREKQGQETQYF. The chain links TRBV15 to TRBJ2-5; weak D call: TRBD1 (6 bases). CDR3 size: 15 residues. V was cut by 0 bases and J by 1 base, with 9 bases left in between. Germline V gives CDR1 LNHNV, CDR2 YYDKDF (reference sequence).

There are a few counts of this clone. The CDR3 protein is CASRESMNSGANVLTF. CDR3 DNA: TGCGCCAGCAGGGAGTCGATGAACTCTGGGGCCAACGTCCTGACTTTC. This sequence joins TRBV5-1 and TRBJ2-6; no firm D call. The V gene lost 5 bases and the J gene lost 0 bases, with 12 bases spanning the gap. This CDR3 is 16 amino acids long. Germline lookup yields CDR1 SGHRS and CDR2 YFSETQ.